One and the same sample provided the 23 T cell receptor beta chains below, sequenced in a study of blood T cell repertoires in COVID-19. TCRdb's table, derived via immunoSEQ multiplex PCR, lists solely in-frame clones and lacks some. The sample consists of roughly 40,000 clones, 70% to 80% of them appearing once. The sequencing sample was made of peripheral blood. Receptors were obtained from a man between 65 and 85 years old with active or convalescent COVID-19.

This clone was seen a handful of times. This sequence joins TRBV4-1 and TRBJ1-2, with D unclear. V lost 0 bases, J lost 2 bases, and 7 bases lay in between. The germline gives CDR1 MGHRA, CDR2 YSYEKL. The CDR3 is 14 amino acids. The CDR3 DNA sequence: TGCGCCAGCAGCCAAGATCCCCGGAACTATGGCTACACCTTC. Translating it yields CASSQDPRNYGYTF.

This clone was seen only once. The chain recombines TRBV29-1 with TRBJ1-1; no reliable D call. Germline assignment: CDR1 SQVTM and CDR2 ANQGSEA. CDR3 length: 11 residues. The V and J ends lost 5 bases and 7 bases respectively, with 11 bases between them. The DNA for the CDR3 is TGCAGCGTTCTACCGAATAATGAAGCTTTCTTT. It is translated as CSVLPNNEAFF.

The chain has TRBV14 and TRBJ2-3, with D maybe TRBD2 (6 bases). V was clipped by 0 bases and J by 4 bases, with 11 bases between them. This CDR3 is 15 amino acids long. Germline-derived CDR1 and CDR2 are SGHDN and FVKESK. The CDR3 loop reads CASSQEGWGADTQYF. For the CDR3, the DNA is TGTGCCAGCAGCCAAGAGGGATGGGGGGCAGATACGCAGTATTTT.

This clone is labeled as medium-sized. This chain connects TRBV29-1 to TRBJ2-3; 10 bases match TRBD2. From germline, CDR1 is SQVTM and CDR2 ANQGSEA. The CDR3 consists of 16 residues. V shed 4 bases, J shed 0 bases, and the junction held 7 bases outside the gene matches. CDR3 sequence (DNA): TGCAGCGTTGGGGCGCTAGCGGGGGAGAGCACAGATACGCAGTATTTT. Encoded protein: CSVGALAGESTDTQYF.

The chain combines TRBV5-5 with TRBJ1-6; D is unclear. Germline V lookup: CDR1 SGHKS, CDR2 YYEKEE (reference sequence). The CDR3 spans 15 residues. Trimming pared 2 bases from V and 5 bases from J, leaving 11 bases between. The CDR3 spells CASSLRGQNNSPLHF. The CDR3 DNA sequence: TGTGCCAGCAGCTTACGGGGTCAGAATAATTCACCCCTCCACTTT.

This clone was seen a few times. The gene calls are TRBV24-1 and TRBJ2-7; D is perhaps TRBD1 (7 bases). Germline CDR1 and CDR2: KGHDR and SFDVKD. The CDR3 is made up of 14 amino acids. V lost 9 bases and J lost 6, with 20 bases in between. The CDR3 loop reads CATRRPGQRVEQYF. The DNA of the CDR3 is TGTGCCACCCGCAGACCGGGACAGCGGGTCGAGCAGTACTTC.

The chain couples TRBV28 to TRBJ1-6; no clear D gene. Germline CDR1 is MDHEN and CDR2 is SYDVKM. The CDR3 has 15 amino acids. Trimming left V 7 bases short and J 10 bases short, with 20 bases between. CDR3 region: CASTSTTTAFSPLHF. The CDR3 DNA reads TGTGCCAGCACTTCCACGACAACCGCCTTCTCACCCCTCCACTTT.

The chain links TRBV28 to TRBJ1-5; the D is unclear. Trimming removed 10 bases at V and 4 bases at J, with 17 bases between. Germline-derived CDR1 and CDR2 are MDHEN and SYDVKM. CDR3 length: 14 amino acids. CDR3 nucleotides: TGTGCCACCGCAGCCGAGACGGGGAATCAGCCCCAGCATTTT. Encoded protein: CATAAETGNQPQHF.

The chain employs TRBV28 and TRBJ1-2, with D perhaps matching TRBD1 (5 bases). Germline CDR1 reads MDHEN; CDR2 reads SYDVKM. The V and J ends lost 6 bases and 6 bases respectively, with 14 bases between them. The CDR3 length is 13 residues. CDR3 nucleotide sequence: TGTGCCAGCAGCCACCAGGGTTATGATGGCTACACCTTC. It specifies CASSHQGYDGYTF.

The chain has TRBV10-1 and TRBJ1-2, with D uncertain. Germline V gene sequence: CDR1 WNHNN, CDR2 SYGVQD (reference sequence). This CDR3 has 13 amino acids. V gave up 5 bases and J gave up 0 bases, with 7 bases separating them. The CDR3 loop is CASSSGTNYGYTF. In nucleotides, the CDR3 is TGCGCCAGCAGTTCCGGGACTAACTATGGCTACACCTTC.

This sequence joins TRBV21-1 and TRBJ2-3; TRBD1 was called by the table and not checked on the DNA. TRBV21-1 is a listed pseudogene. The CDR3 covers 12 residues. CDR3 in amino acids: CASSKAVNTQYF. DNA for the CDR3: TGTGCCAGCAGCAAGGCTGTGAATACGCAGTATTTT.

This clone was detected once. The chain recombines TRBV28 with TRBJ2-7; TRBD1 is a possible D gene (6 bases). Germline V CDR1 and CDR2: MDHEN, SYDVKM. Between the trimmed V and J ends, which lost 2 bases and 7 bases, there was a span of 9 bases. The CDR3 runs 12 residues. The CDR3 nucleotides are TGTGCCAGCAGTTTAAGGGGGTGGGAGCAGTACTTC. Protein: CASSLRGWEQYF.

The chain couples TRBV19 to TRBJ1-6, with a tentative D call TRBD1 (5 bases). The V gene's germline CDR1 is LNHDA and CDR2 SQIVND (reference sequence). The V gene lost 4 bases and the J gene lost 10 bases, with 11 bases spanning the gap. CDR3 length: 13 amino acids. CDR3 loop: CASSTTVRSPLHF. The CDR3, as DNA: TGTGCCAGTAGTACGACAGTCAGATCACCCCTCCACTTT.

The V gene is TRBV11-3, the J gene TRBJ2-3; D is perhaps TRBD2 (6 bases). The CDR3 runs 15 residues. Germline V gene sequence: CDR1 SGHNT, CDR2 YENEEA. The germline V and J ends were trimmed by 3 bases and 4 bases, with 14 bases remaining between them. CDR3 region: CASSFNSRGADTQYF. In DNA form, the CDR3 reads TGTGCCAGCAGCTTTAATTCGCGGGGCGCAGATACGCAGTATTTT.

The rearrangement uses TRBV30 and TRBJ1-6, with a possible D match to TRBD1 (5 bases). This CDR3 contains 14 residues. Deletions cut 2 bases from V and 8 bases from J, with 13 bases between. CDR1 GTSNPN and CDR2 SVGIG come from the germline V gene (reference sequence). The CDR3 DNA follows: TGTGCCTGGAGTAGGGTCAGGGAGGATTCACCCCTCCACTTT. This gives the protein CAWSRVREDSPLHF. Full variable domain (rest looked up from reference TRBV30 and TRBJ1-6): SQTIHQWPATLVQPVGSPLSLECTVEGTSNPNLYWYRQAAGRGLQLLFYSVGIGQISSEVPQNLSASRPQDRQFILSSKKLLLSDSGFYLCAWSRVREDSPLHFGNGTRLTVT.

The V gene is TRBV7-8, the J gene TRBJ1-5; maybe TRBD1 (5 bases). With 5 bases removed from V and 6 bases from J, the gap between germline ends came to 14 bases. Germline assignment: CDR1 SGHVS and CDR2 FQNEAQ. This CDR3 spans 14 amino acids. The DNA of the CDR3 is TGTGCCAGCAGCCAGAGTCAGGGAGGTCAGCCCCAGCATTTT. Its protein product is CASSQSQGGQPQHF.

The chain employs TRBV7-9 and TRBJ1-1; D may be TRBD1 (5 bases). The CDR3 runs 11 residues. Deletions cut 5 bases from V and 7 bases from J, with 8 bases between. CDR1 SEHNR and CDR2 FQNEAQ come from the germline V gene (reference sequence). The CDR3 sequence is CASSEDIEAFF. The CDR3 nucleotides are TGTGCCAGCAGCGAGGACATTGAAGCTTTCTTT. Using reference TRBV7-9 and TRBJ1-1 for the parts outside the CDR3, the full variable domain is DTGVSQNPRHKITKRGQNVTFRCDPISEHNRLYWYRQTLGQGPEFLTYFQNEAQLEKSRLLSDRFSAERPKGSFSTLEIQRTEQGDSAMYLCASSEDIEAFFGQGTRLTVV.

A remark on this clone: At the DNA level, this CDR3 is encoded by other sequences in the same sample as well. The CDR3 DNA is TGTGCCAGCAGCCCGGCGGGACTAGCGGGCGGGGAGCAGTTCTTC. It is translated as CASSPAGLAGGEQFF. The genes are TRBV5-5 and TRBJ2-1; TRBD2 agrees at 12 bases. CDR1 and CDR2 (germline): SGHKS, YYEKEE (reference sequence). V dropped 4 bases and J dropped 10; count of bases not matched to a gene: 9. CDR3 size: 15 residues. The variable domain in full, completed from reference TRBV5-5 and TRBJ2-1, reads DAGVTQSPTHLIKTRGQQVTLRCSPISGHKSVSWYQQVLGQGPQFIFQYYEKEERGRGNFPDRFSARQFPNYSSELNVNALLLGDSALYLCASSPAGLAGGEQFFGPGTRLTVL.

The rearrangement links TRBV10-2 to TRBJ2-1; the D gene is possibly TRBD1 (5 bases). V dropped 4 bases and J dropped 5 bases, with 15 bases sitting between them. Germline V gene data show CDR1 as WSHSY and CDR2 as SAAADI. This CDR3 spans 15 amino acids. The CDR3 region has the DNA TGCGCCAGCAGTGTCCGGAAGGGGCCGCACAATGAGCAGTTCTTC. It yields the protein CASSVRKGPHNEQFF.

V gene TRBV3-1 (or the pseudogene TRBV3-2) combines with J gene TRBJ1-2; 10 nucleotides line up with TRBD1. V lost 1 base to trimming and J lost 8 bases; unmatched junction nucleotides: 16. Germline CDR1 LGHDT, CDR2 YNNKEL (reference sequence). CDR3 length equals 18 residues. CDR3: CASSQAEATGGESWGYTF. The DNA of the CDR3 is TGTGCCAGCAGCCAAGCGGAGGCGACAGGGGGCGAGTCGTGGGGCTACACCTTC.

This rearrangement joins TRBV6-5 to TRBJ1-5; D gene uncertain. The V gene lost 5 bases and the J gene lost 5 bases, with 13 bases spanning the gap. Looked up from germline, CDR1 is MNHEY and CDR2 is SVGAGI. CDR3 length: 14 residues. CDR3 in DNA: TGTGCCAGCAGTACTAAGGGAGGTGATCAGCCCCAGCATTTT. Translating gives CASSTKGGDQPQHF.

The chain recombines TRBV19 with TRBJ2-1; 11 nucleotides line up with TRBD2. V was clipped by 5 bases and J by 9 bases; unmatched bases: 6. The germline CDR1 and CDR2 sequences are LNHDA and SQIVND (reference sequence). This CDR3 comprises 14 residues. The CDR3 DNA sequence: TGTGCCAGTAGTGTAGCGGGGGGGCAAGGTGAGCAGTTCTTC. Protein sequence: CASSVAGGQGEQFF.

This chain uses TRBV24-1 with TRBJ2-1, with D hard to call. Trimming stripped 4 bases from V and 7 bases from J, with 13 bases between. The CDR3 is made up of 14 amino acids. CDR1 and CDR2 (germline): KGHDR, SFDVKD. The CDR3 loop is CATSDPLRKNEQFF. The CDR3 nucleotides read TGTGCCACCAGTGACCCTCTCAGGAAAAATGAGCAGTTCTTC.